This TCR beta chain came from a study of PD-1 blockade in classical Hodgkin lymphoma. Study-level information: Nivolumab was given intravenously to patients at 3 mg/kg every 2 weeks. Findings and caveats of the study: Undefined causes, possibly disease activity or prior therapy, underlie the repertoire differences. The study reported lower baseline TCR diversity in newly diagnosed patients than in healthy donors. Diversity in CD4+ TCRs, unlike that measured in CD8+ TCRs, had risen significantly by C4D1.

Method: immunoSEQ multiplex PCR; TCRdb's copy keeps in-frame clones and lacks some. This table holds approximately 26,000 clones, roughly 77% found once. As for time point: cycle 4 day 1 (C4D1), after more than 5 weeks of nivolumab. In every patient, relapse followed autologous stem cell transplantation, while exposure to brentuximab vedotin differed. Comment on this clone: Its matching antigen is unknown. This sample also contains other DNA sequences that code for the same CDR3.

The sample in question was peripheral blood mononuclear cells (PBMCs), obtained before the fourth cycle of nivolumab. This TCR was recovered from a human donor with classical Hodgkin lymphoma.

The CDR3 DNA is TGTGCCAGCAGCCAAGATCGGGTAGAGACCCAGTACTTC. It codes for CASSQDRVETQYF. The chain carries TRBV14 and TRBJ2-5; no reliable D call. This CDR3 has 13 residues. V lost 0 bases to trimming and J lost 4 bases, with 6 bases between them. Germline-derived CDR1 and CDR2 are SGHDN and FVKESK.